This T cell receptor (beta chain) originates from a study of blood T cells in healthy people across ages. Isolating PBMCs gave at least 6.5 million of these cells per sample. In the case of this clonotype: Its antigen is not identified.

Alongside a J-beta primer mix, a sample-barcoded 5' primer served in a second PCR lasting 7 to 11 cycles. TCRdb passed the 5' RACE reads through MiXCR, listing each CDR3 protein once. The repertoire includes approximately 900,000 distinct CDR3 sequences, under 50% of them detected once, and roughly 12% sits in the top ten. Study-level results: Higher diversity, along with more naive CD4+ cells, distinguished long-lived donors from aged donors.

The sequence was obtained from a young man in good health. Specimen: blood.

The chain's CDR3 is CASSSTYGGWDEKLFF. The CDR3 DNA reads TGTGCCAGCAGCTCAACCTACGGGGGATGGGATGAAAAACTGTTTTTT. The rearrangement links TRBV7-9 to TRBJ1-4, with D perhaps matching TRBD1 (5 bases). Trimming cost V 4 bases and J 6 bases, with 18 bases left between them. Germline V CDR1 and CDR2: SEHNR, FQNEAQ (reference sequence). The length of the CDR3 is 16 residues.